These 8 T cell receptor beta chains were all obtained from the same sample, sequenced in a study of PD-1 blockade in classical Hodgkin lymphoma (dated by TCRdb to the early 2020s). Receptor libraries were prepared by the immunoSEQ multiplex PCR assay. TCRdb provides this immuneACCESS table in a form limited to in-frame rearrangements. Some clones are lacking; in checked studies, under half of them reflect an unresolved V gene, and why the rest are absent is not known. The sample profile shows 72,000 or so clones; under 95% of them were found once. 6.5% to 8% of the sample rests with the top ten. Per the publication, the time point label means: cycle 1 day 1 (C1D1), immediately before nivolumab initiation. Every trial patient had relapsed following autologous stem cell transplantation, and prior brentuximab vedotin exposure was what differed among cohorts A, B and C. The source was peripheral blood mononuclear cells (PBMCs), collected at baseline. These receptors came from a human donor with classical Hodgkin lymphoma.

This chain uses TRBV7-9 with TRBJ1-1; 8 bases line up with TRBD1. Germline-derived CDR1 and CDR2 are SEHNR and FQNEAQ (reference sequence). This CDR3 region has 17 residues. Trimming took 1 base from V and 3 from J; bases not matched to a gene: 10. Here the CDR3 DNA reads TGTGCCAGCAGCTTAGAGCCGAAGACAGGGGCGGACACTGAAGCTTTCTTT. Amino acid sequence: CASSLEPKTGADTEAFF.

The chain links TRBV7-9 to TRBJ2-1; D may be TRBD2 (6 bases). CDR1 and CDR2 (germline): SEHNR, FQNEAQ (reference sequence). V gave up 6 bases and J gave up 0 bases, with 15 bases separating them. This CDR3 comprises 16 residues. The CDR3, as DNA: TGTGCCAGCAGTCCGGCGGCGGGATACTCCTACAATGAGCAGTTCTTC. This sequence encodes CASSPAAGYSYNEQFF.

The CDR3 sequence: CASSGTSGTSWNEQFF. The CDR3 DNA reads TGTGCCAGCAGTGGGACTAGCGGGACGTCTTGGAATGAGCAGTTCTTC. V gene TRBV27 combines with J gene TRBJ2-1, with 13 nucleotides matching TRBD2. CDR1 is MNHEY and CDR2 is SMNVEV in the germline V gene (reference sequence). V shed 5 bases and J 7 bases; nucleotides not matched to a gene: 8. The CDR3 contains 16 residues.

A single count supports this clone. This chain joins TRBV5-1 and TRBJ2-7; no reliable D call. Trimming pared 2 bases from V and 4 bases from J, leaving 10 bases between. This CDR3 has 13 residues. The germline V gene has CDR1 SGHRS and CDR2 YFSETQ. CDR3 protein: CASSFGSNYEQYF. The CDR3, as DNA: TGCGCCAGCAGCTTCGGAAGTAATTACGAGCAGTACTTC.

The chain is built from TRBV6-6 and TRBJ2-7; 7 nucleotides match TRBD2. Germline values: CDR1 MNHNY, CDR2 SVGAGI (reference sequence). V gave up 1 base and J gave up 2 bases; unmatched junction bases: 8. The CDR3 length is 16 residues. Here the CDR3 reads CASSYLLAATPYEQYF. The CDR3 coding sequence is TGTGCCAGCAGTTACTTGCTAGCGGCCACCCCCTACGAGCAGTACTTC.

The CDR3 here is CASSFRGGQPQHF. The CDR3 nucleotides read TGTGCCAGCAGTTTCAGGGGGGGTCAGCCCCAGCATTTT. The J gene is TRBJ1-5, the V gene TRBV27; 7 bases line up with TRBD1. Unmatched junction bases numbered 2, after V lost 3 bases and J lost 6 bases. The CDR3 totals 13 residues. Germline lookup yields CDR1 MNHEY and CDR2 SMNVEV (reference sequence).

V and J are TRBV7-2 and TRBJ2-1, with D unclear. The CDR3 extends over 17 amino acids. Germline CDR1 reads SGHTA; CDR2 reads FQGNSA. V lost 3 bases and J lost 6, with 21 bases in between. The CDR3: CASSFSPWGGWPNEQFF. CDR3 nucleotide sequence: TGTGCCAGCAGCTTTTCCCCTTGGGGTGGTTGGCCCAATGAGCAGTTCTTC.

A single count supports this clone. The rearrangement uses TRBV7-9 and TRBJ2-7; D tentatively reads TRBD1 or TRBD2 (5 bases each). Trimming left V 2 bases short and J 1 base short, with 12 bases between. CDR3 length equals 15 residues. The germline gives CDR1 SEHNR, CDR2 FQNEAQ (reference sequence). The CDR3 nucleotides read TGTGCCAGCAGCTTATTAGAGAGGGGTTCCTACGAGCAGTACTTC. Translated, it gives CASSLLERGSYEQYF.